This TCR beta chain appears in the sequencing data of a study of regulatory T cells in long-lasting Graves disease. In germline, CDR1 is MDHEN, CDR2 SYDVKM. The V segment lost 10 bases and the J segment 1 base; nucleotides outside the gene matches: 3. CDR3 length: 14 amino acids. Time point here: newly diagnosed GD, antithyroid drugs for less than 3 months. Generation of the TCR library employed RNA extracted from PBMCs. Graves' disease diagnoses used American Thyroid Association guidelines. Arm-PCR of CDR3 regions and iRepertoire HTBI primers were the basis on which TCR beta libraries were built. From the multiplex PCR reads, TCRdb called clonotypes with MiXCR, one entry per CDR3 protein. This table has 450,000 to 600,000 distinct CDR3 sequences, about 16% appearing once. General study points: Patients with persistent disease showed a bias toward TRBV28, TRBJ1-2 and TRBJ2-5. Having only a small sample size may have limited accuracy.

Comment on this clonotype: Its antigen is as yet unknown.

Separately, the same data were catalogued under a study of T cells in Graves' hyperthyroidism and ophthalmopathy.

The chain uses TRBV28 and TRBJ2-3; the match to TRBD1 covers 12 bases. The specimen was peripheral blood mononuclear cells (PBMCs), collected at new diagnosis, from a patient treated with antithyroid drugs. This clonotype was sampled from a man in his forties with Graves disease. This CDR3 is CATGTGGRTDTQYF. The CDR3 DNA is TGTGCCACCGGGACAGGGGGCCGCACAGATACGCAGTATTTT. The variable domain in full, with the rest retrieved from reference TRBV28 and TRBJ2-3, is DVKVTQSSRYLVKRTGEKVFLECVQDMDHENMFWYRQDPGLGLRLIYFSYDVKMKEKGDIPEGYSVSREKKERFSLILESASTNQTSMYLCATGTGGRTDTQYFGPGTRLTVL.